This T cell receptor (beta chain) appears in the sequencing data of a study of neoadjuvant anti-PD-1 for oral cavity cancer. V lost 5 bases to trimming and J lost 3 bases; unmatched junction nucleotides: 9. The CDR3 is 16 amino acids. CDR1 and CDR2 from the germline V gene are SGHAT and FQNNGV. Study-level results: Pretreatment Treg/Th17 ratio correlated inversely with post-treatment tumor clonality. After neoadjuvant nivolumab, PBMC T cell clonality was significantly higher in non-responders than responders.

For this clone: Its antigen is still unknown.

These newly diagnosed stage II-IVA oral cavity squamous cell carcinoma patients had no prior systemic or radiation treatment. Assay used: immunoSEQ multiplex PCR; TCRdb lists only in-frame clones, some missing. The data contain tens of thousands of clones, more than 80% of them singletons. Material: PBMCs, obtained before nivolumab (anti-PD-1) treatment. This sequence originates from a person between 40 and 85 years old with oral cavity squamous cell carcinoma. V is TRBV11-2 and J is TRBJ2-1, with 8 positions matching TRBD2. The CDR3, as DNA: TGTGCCAGCAGCACTCGACTAGCGAGCTACTACAATGAGCAGTTCTTC. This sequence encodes CASSTRLASYYNEQFF.